The clone carrying this T cell receptor (beta chain) has just a few counts. Antigen specificity is unknown. Other DNA sequences in the sample encode the same CDR3. In germline, CDR1 is SGHDT, CDR2 YYEEEE. The ends lost 0 bases at V and 5 bases at J; junction bases unmatched: 7. This CDR3 spans 15 amino acids. These data belong to a study of cytomegalovirus exposure and HLA in healthy donors. Study outcomes and limitations: Listed as cytomegalovirus-associated were 150 to 200 TCR beta chains. A link between a missense DCLRE1C variant and TCR beta V- and J-gene trimming emerged from a later analysis.

This PCR relied on a set of 60 Vbeta primers and 13 Jbeta primers. Some clones are missing from TCRdb's copy, which holds only in-frame ones; the method was immunoSEQ multiplex PCR. Here the sample spans about 93,000 clones, 78% being singletons. The rearrangement joins TRBV5-6 to TRBJ2-5, with 7 bases aligning to TRBD2. This receptor was obtained from a woman in her thirties or forties in good health and CMV-seronegative. The sample comprised PBMCs. CDR3 amino acids: CASSLGTSGRETQYF. In DNA, the CDR3 is TGTGCCAGCAGCTTGGGGACTAGTGGTAGGGAGACCCAGTACTTC.